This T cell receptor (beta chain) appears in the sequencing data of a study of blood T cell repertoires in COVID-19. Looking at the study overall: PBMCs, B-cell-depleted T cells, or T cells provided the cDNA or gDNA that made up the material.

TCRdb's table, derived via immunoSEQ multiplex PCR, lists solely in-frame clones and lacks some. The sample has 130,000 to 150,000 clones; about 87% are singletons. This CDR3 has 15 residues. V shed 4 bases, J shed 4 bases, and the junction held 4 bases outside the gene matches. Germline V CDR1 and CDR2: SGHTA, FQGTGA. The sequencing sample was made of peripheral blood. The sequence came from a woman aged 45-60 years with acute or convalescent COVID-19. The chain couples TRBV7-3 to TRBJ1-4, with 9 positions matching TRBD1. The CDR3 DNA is TGTGCCAGCAGCTCGGGACAGGGCTTTAATGAAAAACTGTTTTTT. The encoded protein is CASSSGQGFNEKLFF.